Given below is one T cell receptor beta chain in context. The antigen remains unidentified. The entry originates in a study of T cell responses to AZD1222 COVID-19 vaccine. Findings and limits, study-wide: Close to half of spike-specific TCRs reportedly recognize unmutated variant regions. Only a handful of AZD1222 recipients tested seropositive at baseline.

CDR1 and CDR2 (germline): MNHEY, SMNVEV (reference sequence). Trimming removed 0 bases from V and 2 bases from J, with 8 bases in between. CDR3 length: 15 residues. The assay was immunoSEQ multiplex PCR, and TCRdb's table has in-frame clones only and misses some. The data hold about 160,000 clones, with around nine tenths observed a single time. This chain uses TRBV27 with TRBJ1-5; D unresolved. The starting material was peripheral blood, obtained on day 0 of AZD1222 vaccination. This clonotype was sampled from an adult in good health. In nucleotides, the CDR3 is TGTGCCAGCAGTTTATCGCTCCTCGGCAATCAGCCCCAGCATTTT. Translated: CASSLSLLGNQPQHF.